The following is a T cell receptor beta chain sequence with its context. Its antigen is not yet known. Base qualities are not provided; no much larger clone lies one nucleotide away. The sample's treatment or condition label is to be understood as: roughly 19 received Ad26.COV2.S at low or high dose, single or two shots; about 5 received placebo; per-sample allocation not given. For vaccine and placebo recipients, repertoires were sequenced using samples collected on day 63 after the first injection. Between 29 July and 7 August 2020, Cohort 1b enrolled some 25 adults aged 18-55 years at one site in Boston, USA. As a vaccine, Ad26.COV2.S was a replication-incompetent adenovirus type 26 vector that expressed a prefusion-stabilized SARS-CoV-2 spike protein derived from the original Wuhan strain. V is trimmed back by 0 bases and J by 5 bases, and the junction contains 10 bases that no gene match accounts for. The germline V gene sets CDR1 to MNHEY and CDR2 to SVGEGT. From the cysteine up to the phenylalanine, the CDR3 has a length of 17 residues. Here the CDR3 DNA is all that survives: 51 bases in frame from base 1.

The data were taken from a study of Ad26.COV2.S vaccination and SARS-CoV-2 variants (dated by TCRdb to the early 2020s). Some background on the complete study: Donors in the vaccine arm were drawn from COV1001, a phase I-IIa trial of Ad26.COV2.S in healthy adults that was multicentre, randomized, double-blind and placebo-controlled. Blinding of investigators to trial group allocation was maintained during experiments and outcome assessment. Participants in the trial were split at random into five groups of five each, receiving low-dose or high-dose Ad26.COV2.S once or twice, or else placebo on both occasions. The TCR-sequenced set comprised approximately 32 samples: 19 Ad26.COV2.S vaccine recipients, 5 placebo recipients and 8 SARS-CoV-2 convalescent individuals. Ad26.COV2.S was given intramuscularly at 5x10^10 or 1x10^11 viral particles, as a single shot or as two shots 56 days apart. The specificity and breadth of SARS-CoV-2-reactive T cell receptors after Ad26.COV2.S vaccination were assessed by TCRbeta repertoire sequencing.

The full study reports these points: Comparable non-spike TCR breadth was observed between vaccine and placebo recipients, consistent with only spike being contained in the vaccine. Higher spike-specific TCR breadth was observed in Ad26.COV2.S recipients than in placebo recipients (P = 0.0014). The study was not powered for comparison of responses between vaccine doses or regimens. After vaccination, spike-specific CD8+ and CD4+ T cell responses were reported to show substantial breadth. The authors noted that the TCR breadth and depth analyses may have underestimated total T cell responses.

The immunoSEQ Assay was used to sequence TCRbeta CDR3 regions. After extraction, genomic DNA underwent amplification by bias-controlled multiplex PCR, followed by high-throughput sequencing. The paper's processing steps were these. To quantify the absolute abundance of every unique TCRbeta CDR3 region, sequences were collapsed and filtered. T cell fraction was estimated by normalizing TCRbeta template counts to usable DNA, which was measured by amplifying reference genes present in all nucleated cells. Repertoire TCRs were annotated as SARS-CoV-2-specific by exact matching of V gene, CDR3 amino acid sequence and J gene to a known reactive TCR set. The reference SARS-CoV-2 TCR set came from MIRA and was filtered for enrichment in COVID-19-positive ImmuneCODE repertoires, removing public or cross-reactive TCRs. Using the MIRA antigens, annotated TCRs were further analysed by specific ORF or by position within an ORF. Breadth was defined as annotated unique rearrangements over total unique productive rearrangements; depth was the summed frequency of those rearrangements. Group comparisons of TCR breadth used two-sided Wilcoxon rank-sum tests. TCRdb re-hosts the immuneACCESS table, in-frame sequences only. Its copies lack some clones; in the studies checked, an unresolved V gene accounts for under half of them, and the cause for the rest is not known. V and J calls and clone size come straight from that table; D and trimming were deduced from the DNA. Within this sample are 300,000 to 400,000 clones, with 86% of them counted one time only. The ten top clones hold about 10% of the sample.

Sequencing used peripheral blood, obtained in a trial of Ad26.COV2.S vaccine versus placebo. The receptor was derived from a person between 18 and 59 years old who received the Ad26.COV2.S COVID-19 vaccine or a placebo. The chain is encoded by TRBV6-2 or TRBV6-3 joined to TRBJ1-5; 7 central nucleotides agree with TRBD1. The CDR3 has the sequence CASSYSNVRQGHQPQHF. The DNA reads TGTGCCAGCAGTTACTCGAACGTGCGACAGGGCCATCAGCCCCAGCATTTT.